The 27 T cell receptor beta chains below were found in one sample sequenced in a study of CD8 T cells in ankylosing spondylitis. Findings and caveats of the study: A motif of several highly homologous TCR beta variants was seen as apparently characteristic of ankylosing spondylitis blood.

TCRdb reprocessed the 5' RACE reads via MiXCR and lists one record per CDR3 protein. The table shows about 450,000 distinct CDR3 sequences, with roughly a quarter occurring only once. No cognate antigen is known for these TCRs. The sample was blood, either unsorted or a sorted T cell fraction (not recorded which). These TCRs come from a male donor with ankylosing spondylitis.

J is TRBJ1-1 and V is TRBV7-8; D perhaps matches TRBD1 (5 bases). This CDR3 spans 15 amino acids. Looked up from germline, CDR1 is SGHVS and CDR2 is FQNEAQ. Deletions cut 5 bases from V and 6 bases from J, with 19 bases between. CDR3 sequence: CASSPPVGAAAEAFF. Written as DNA, the CDR3 is TGTGCCAGCAGCCCCCCTGTCGGGGCAGCGGCTGAAGCTTTCTTT.

The chain is built from TRBV7-2 and TRBJ1-2; TRBD1 aligns across 7 bases. V was pared by 1 base and J by 8 bases, with 7 bases of the junction left unmatched. This CDR3 contains 14 residues. Germline CDR1 reads SGHTA; CDR2 reads FQGNSA. The DNA for the CDR3 is TGTGCCAGCAGCTTAGATCAGGGGGTTGTCGGCTACACCTTC. It specifies CASSLDQGVVGYTF.

This clonotype was observed a few times. The chain couples TRBV5-1 to TRBJ1-5; 11 bases match TRBD1. CDR3 length: 18 amino acids. Germline values: CDR1 SGHRS, CDR2 YFSETQ. The trim removed 4 bases at V and 6 bases at J, leaving 15 bases unmatched. The CDR3 DNA sequence: TGCGCCAGCAGCCCCGGAGGGGGGGGACAGGGGGTTCTTCAGCCCCAGCATTTT. Translating it yields CASSPGGGGQGVLQPQHF. Using reference TRBV5-1 and TRBJ1-5 for the parts outside the CDR3, the full variable domain is KAGVTQTPRYLIKTRGQQVTLSCSPISGHRSVSWYQQTPGQGLQFLFEYFSETQRNKGNFPGRFSGRQFSNSRSEMNVSTLELGDSALYLCASSPGGGGQGVLQPQHFGDGTRLSIL.

This sequence joins TRBV12-3 or TRBV12-4 and TRBJ2-1; possible D gene TRBD1, 6 bases. The CDR3 consists of 16 residues. V lost 6 bases and J lost 7, with 22 bases in between. The CDR3 region is CASRPWGRARANEQFF. CDR3 DNA: TGTGCCAGCAGACCTTGGGGGCGGGCCCGCGCGAATGAGCAGTTCTTC.

The chain employs TRBV12-3 or TRBV12-4 and TRBJ2-2, with D possibly being TRBD1 (5 bases). The ends were cut back, 4 bases at V and 2 bases at J, with 8 bases in the middle. The CDR3 spans 14 residues. The DNA of the CDR3 is TGTGCCAGCAGTTCCAGGGCTAACACCGGGGAGCTGTTTTTT. It translates to CASSSRANTGELFF.

The gene calls are TRBV5-1 and TRBJ2-7; D might be TRBD1 or TRBD2, each matching 5 bases. From germline, CDR1 is SGHRS and CDR2 YFSETQ. The V gene lost 4 bases and the J gene lost 3 bases, with 11 bases spanning the gap. This CDR3 comprises 13 residues. The CDR3 reads CASSRDGFYEQYF. DNA for the CDR3: TGCGCCAGCAGCCGGGACGGGTTCTACGAGCAGTACTTC.

V and J are TRBV2 and TRBJ2-7; D possibly uses TRBD1 or TRBD2 (5 bases each). V lost 2 bases to trimming and J lost 5 bases, with 16 bases between them. From germline, CDR1 is SNHLY and CDR2 FYNNEI. This CDR3 is 15 amino acids long. The CDR3 region has the DNA TGTGCCAGCAGTGAATTAGGGGACCCCTCAGACGAGCAGTACTTC. Translation gives CASSELGDPSDEQYF. Complete variable domain (other parts from reference TRBV2 and TRBJ2-7): EPEVTQTPSHQVTQMGQEVILRCVPISNHLYFYWYRQILGQKVEFLVSFYNNEISEKSEIFDDQFSVERPDGSNFTLKIRSTKLEDSAMYFCASSELGDPSDEQYFGPGTRLTVT.

This clonotype showed up just a few times. The chain employs TRBV3-1 and TRBJ2-7; 11 nucleotides align to TRBD2. The length of the CDR3 is 16 residues. With V trimmed by 4 bases and J by 3 bases, 8 bases remained unmatched. The germline gives CDR1 LGHDT, CDR2 YNNKEL (reference sequence). CDR3 in amino acids: CASSPMGLAENYEQYF. CDR3 nucleotides: TGTGCCAGCAGCCCGATGGGACTAGCGGAAAACTACGAGCAGTACTTC.

The genes are TRBV20-1 and TRBJ1-6; D may be TRBD1 (6 bases). Germline V lookup: CDR1 DFQATT, CDR2 SNEGSKA (reference sequence). The germline V and J ends were trimmed by 7 bases and 8 bases, with 12 bases remaining between them. The CDR3 consists of 12 residues. In nucleotides, the CDR3 is TGCAGTGTGGGGGCAGGCGATTCACCCCTCCACTTT. It translates to CSVGAGDSPLHF.

The rearrangement uses TRBV5-6 and TRBJ2-5; TRBD2 agrees at 9 bases. The junction had 5 bases not matched to a gene; V was cut back by 3 bases and J by 2 bases. Germline assignment: CDR1 SGHDT and CDR2 YYEEEE. The CDR3 extends over 15 amino acids. The DNA for the CDR3 is TGTGCCAGCAGCTGGGAGGGACTAGCTCAAGAGACCCAGTACTTC. Its protein is CASSWEGLAQETQYF. Based on the CDR3 plus reference TRBV5-6 and TRBJ2-5, the full variable domain is DAGVTQSPTHLIKTRGQQVTLRCSPKSGHDTVSWYQQALGQGPQFIFQYYEEEERQRGNFPDRFSGHQFPNYSSELNVNALLLGDSALYLCASSWEGLAQETQYFGPGTRLLVL.

The chain is built from TRBV2 and TRBJ2-5, with D maybe TRBD1 (6 bases). V lost 7 bases, J lost 4 bases, and 16 bases lay in between. The CDR3 length is 14 residues. CDR1 SNHLY and CDR2 FYNNEI come from the germline V gene. The chain's CDR3 is CASTEQGRGETQYF. In DNA, the CDR3 is TGTGCCAGCACCGAACAGGGAAGGGGAGAGACCCAGTACTTC.

This clonotype was seen only a few times. The chain couples TRBV3-1 to TRBJ1-1, with D perhaps matching TRBD1 (5 bases). Trimming left V 1 base short and J 7 bases short, with 13 bases between. The V gene's germline CDR1 is LGHDT and CDR2 YNNKEL (reference sequence). This CDR3 has 14 amino acids. The CDR3 reads CASSQVGGVGEAFF. CDR3 bases: TGTGCCAGCAGCCAAGTTGGAGGGGTCGGTGAAGCTTTCTTT.

This clonotype has just a few counts. This chain connects TRBV6-5 to TRBJ1-2, with D perhaps matching TRBD1 (6 bases). The V and J ends lost 5 bases and 6 bases respectively, with 10 bases between them. This CDR3 comprises 12 residues. Germline loops: CDR1 MNHEY, CDR2 SVGAGI. CDR3 DNA: TGTGCCAGCAGTAGGGGGGAGGATGGCTACACCTTC. Amino acids: CASSRGEDGYTF.

This clonotype has just a few counts. The V and J genes are TRBV12-3 or TRBV12-4 and TRBJ1-2, with D perhaps matching TRBD1 (6 bases). This CDR3 has 13 amino acids. V lost 7 bases to trimming and J lost 8 bases, with 17 bases between them. The CDR3 DNA sequence: TGTGCCAGCACCCCATCAGGGGCGAGGGGCTACACCTTC. This gives the protein CASTPSGARGYTF.

This chain uses TRBV3-1 with TRBJ2-1; weak D call: TRBD2 (5 bases). Germline V gene data show CDR1 as LGHDT and CDR2 as YNNKEL (reference sequence). The V end lost 3 bases, the J end lost 6 bases, and 15 bases lay between the germline ends. The CDR3 is 15 amino acids. In DNA form, the CDR3 reads TGTGCCAGCAGCCATCAACCCGGGGTCTCCAATGAGCAGTTCTTC. Protein product: CASSHQPGVSNEQFF.

The rearrangement links TRBV5-8 to TRBJ2-3; the match to TRBD2 covers 8 bases. CDR1 and CDR2 from the germline V gene are SGHTS and YDEGEE. The ends lost 4 bases at V and 6 bases at J; junction bases unmatched: 16. The CDR3 length is 17 residues. The DNA for the CDR3 is TGTGCCAGCAGCCTTAAACTGGGCGGGAGGATCTGGGATACGCAGTATTTT. Amino acid sequence: CASSLKLGGRIWDTQYF.

There are a few counts of this clonotype. CDR3 protein: CASSLDLQGFNGEKLFF. For the CDR3, the DNA is TGTGCCAGCAGCTTGGATCTACAGGGGTTCAACGGTGAAAAACTGTTTTTT. The chain uses TRBV5-5 and TRBJ1-4; 7 positions agree with TRBD1. CDR3 length equals 17 residues. Germline V gene sequence: CDR1 SGHKS, CDR2 YYEKEE (reference sequence). The junction had 12 bases not matched to a gene; V was cut back by 0 bases and J by 7 bases. The full variable domain, with the rest looked up from reference TRBV5-5 and TRBJ1-4, is DAGVTQSPTHLIKTRGQQVTLRCSPISGHKSVSWYQQVLGQGPQFIFQYYEKEERGRGNFPDRFSARQFPNYSSELNVNALLLGDSALYLCASSLDLQGFNGEKLFFGSGTQLSVL.

The chain joins TRBV20-1 to TRBJ1-5, with D perhaps matching TRBD1 (5 bases). From germline, CDR1 is DFQATT and CDR2 SNEGSKA (reference sequence). This CDR3 has 14 amino acids. V gave up 1 base and J gave up 3 bases, with 10 bases separating them. In DNA form, the CDR3 reads TGCAGTGCTAGAGGTCCGACAGACAATCAGCCCCAGCATTTT. This codes for CSARGPTDNQPQHF.

This rearrangement joins TRBV24-1 to TRBJ2-1, with 10 bases identical to TRBD1. Germline CDR1 reads KGHDR; CDR2 reads SFDVKD. Unmatched junction bases numbered 11, after V lost 2 bases and J lost 8 bases. The CDR3 sequence is 17 residues long. Here the CDR3 DNA reads TGTGCCACCAGTGATTCAACCGGGACAGGGGCTTTGGATGAGCAGTTCTTC. Its protein is CATSDSTGTGALDEQFF.

The V and J genes are TRBV27 and TRBJ2-2, with 7 bases identical to TRBD2. The CDR3 totals 19 residues. The V segment lost 5 bases and the J segment 0 bases; nucleotides outside the gene matches: 15. CDR1 MNHEY and CDR2 SMNVEV come from the germline V gene (reference sequence). In DNA, the CDR3 is TGTGCCAGCAGTAGGAGGGCGTCGCCTAGCGGCTCGAACACCGGGGAGCTGTTTTTT. Translating it yields CASSRRASPSGSNTGELFF.

The chain uses TRBV5-1 and TRBJ1-1, with D unclear. This CDR3 is built from 14 residues. V was cut by 4 bases and J by 1 base, with 11 bases left in between. CDR1 is SGHRS and CDR2 is YFSETQ in the germline V gene. The CDR3 spells CASSDGPGNTEAFF. In nucleotides, the CDR3 is TGCGCCAGCAGCGACGGACCCGGGAACACTGAAGCTTTCTTT. Full variable domain (outside the CDR3, taken from reference TRBV5-1 and TRBJ1-1): KAGVTQTPRYLIKTRGQQVTLSCSPISGHRSVSWYQQTPGQGLQFLFEYFSETQRNKGNFPGRFSGRQFSNSRSEMNVSTLELGDSALYLCASSDGPGNTEAFFGQGTRLTVV.

The rearrangement links TRBV2 to TRBJ2-6; no definite D call. Germline assignment: CDR1 SNHLY and CDR2 FYNNEI. Trimming stripped 9 bases from V and 0 bases from J, with 9 bases between. CDR3 size: 14 residues. This CDR3 is CARDNHSGANVLTF. CDR3 coding DNA: TGTGCCAGAGACAACCACTCTGGGGCCAACGTCCTGACTTTC.

The table lists this clonotype with a count of one. The junction departs from the called germline gene at one end, perhaps through a read error. The chain couples TRBV3-1 to TRBJ2-2, with 10 bases aligning to TRBD2. This CDR3 region has 18 residues. Germline-derived CDR1 and CDR2 are LGHDT and YNNKEL (reference sequence). This CDR3 reads CASTRFGTSEPNTGELVF. CDR3 DNA: TGTGCCAGCACCCGCTTCGGGACTAGCGAACCGAACACCGGGGAGCTGGTTTTT.

This chain joins TRBV5-1 and TRBJ1-4; maybe TRBD1 (5 bases). CDR1 and CDR2 from the germline V gene are SGHRS and YFSETQ. The CDR3 has 15 amino acids. V dropped 3 bases and J dropped 5 bases, with 14 bases sitting between them. This chain's CDR3 is CASSSTGTSNEKLFF. CDR3 DNA: TGCGCCAGCAGCTCGACCGGGACGTCCAATGAAAAACTGTTTTTT.

This clonotype has only a few counts. This chain links TRBV11-2 with TRBJ2-4; D is ambiguous. V was cut by 4 bases and J by 8 bases, with 12 bases left in between. This CDR3 region has 13 residues. The V gene's germline CDR1 is SGHAT and CDR2 FQNNGV. Here the CDR3 reads CASSSRIEDIQYF. The CDR3 region has the DNA TGTGCCAGCAGCTCTCGGATCGAGGACATTCAGTACTTC.

The chain carries TRBV15 and TRBJ2-5; a weak D match, TRBD2 (7 bases). V was clipped by 1 base and J by 3 bases, with 15 bases between them. Germline V gene sequence: CDR1 LNHNV, CDR2 YYDKDF (reference sequence). The CDR3 is 16 residues long. In nucleotides, the CDR3 is TGTGCCACCAGCAGAGCCTGGGGGGGGCCAAAAGAGACCCAGTACTTC. Protein sequence: CATSRAWGGPKETQYF.

V gene TRBV7-2 combines with J gene TRBJ2-3; 7 nucleotides align to TRBD2. This CDR3 region has 15 residues. Per the germline V gene, CDR1 is SGHTA and CDR2 is FQGNSA. Germline trimming cut 5 bases from V and 5 bases from J; bases unmatched to any gene: 10. CDR3 nucleotides: TGTGCCAGCAGCCCCGAGGCGCGGGAGATAGATACGCAGTATTTT. This translates into CASSPEAREIDTQYF.